These T cell receptor beta chains were read from a single sample in a study of shared clonotypes between healthy human individuals. Libraries were prepared by immunoSEQ multiplex PCR; TCRdb keeps only in-frame clonotypes and omits some of them. The sample carries approximately 590,000 clones, around 95% recorded once. Sample: naive CD8+ T cells sorted from blood. These receptors came from a woman in her twenties or thirties in good health. Each CDR3 is given with its conserved first and last residue. The D gene is left open where the match is weak. Size is omitted from some rows. Given values are once, few, many or a class for expanded clones.

j_call clone_size v_call d_call cdr3_aa cdr3_nt
TRBJ2-7 . TRBV4-1 . CASSRRTETYEQYF TGCGCCAGCAGCCGCCGGACAGAAACGTACGAGCAGTACTTC
TRBJ2-2 . TRBV4-2 TRBD2 CASSLRREGTGELFF TGTGCCAGCAGCCTGCGGCGGGAGGGCACCGGGGAGCTGTTTTTT
TRBJ1-1 . TRBV7-6 TRBD1 CASSNRGLGAFF TGTGCCAGCAGCAACAGGGGTTTAGGAGCTTTCTTT
TRBJ1-1 . TRBV13 TRBD1 CASSARDRHFEAFF TGTGCCAGCAGCGCCCGGGACAGGCATTTTGAAGCTTTCTTT
TRBJ2-7 . TRBV7-9 TRBD1 CASSETGTGWSSDEQYF TGTGCCAGCAGCGAAACCGGGACAGGGTGGTCGTCGGACGAGCAGTACTTC
TRBJ2-3 . TRBV4-1 . CASSQGGAIYSTDTQYF TGCGCCAGCAGCCAAGGGGGCGCCATCTACAGCACAGATACGCAGTATTTT
TRBJ2-3 . TRBV28 . CASSHRLGTDTQYF TGTGCCAGCAGCCACAGGTTGGGCACAGATACGCAGTATTTT
TRBJ2-1 . TRBV29-1 TRBD2 CSVVGGWTSGSTSYNEQFF TGCAGCGTTGTAGGTGGGTGGACTAGCGGGAGTACGAGTTACAATGAGCAGTTCTTC
TRBJ2-7 . TRBV5-4 TRBD2 CASSLSGAHYEQYF TGTGCCAGCAGCTTGAGCGGGGCCCACTACGAGCAGTACTTC
TRBJ2-5 . TRBV28 TRBD2 CASNGGREELQETQYF TGTGCCAGCAACGGGGGACGGGAGGAACTTCAAGAGACCCAGTACTTC
TRBJ2-5 once TRBV5-4 . CASRPFGKQETQYF TGTGCCAGCAGACCTTTCGGGAAGCAAGAGACCCAGTACTTC
TRBJ2-2 . TRBV9 . CASSGPKQGPNTGELFF TGTGCCAGCAGCGGGCCTAAACAGGGACCGAACACCGGGGAGCTGTTTTTT
TRBJ2-1 . TRBV6-6 TRBD1 CASSYLTGGWNEQFF TGTGCCAGCAGTTATTTGACAGGGGGCTGGAATGAGCAGTTCTTC
TRBJ1-1 . TRBV7-9 . CASSSFEEKGWTEAFF TGTGCCAGCAGCTCATTCGAGGAAAAAGGGTGGACTGAAGCTTTCTTT
TRBJ2-7 . TRBV28 . CASGLAELSYEQYF TGTGCCAGCGGGTTAGCGGAACTATCCTACGAGCAGTACTTC
TRBJ2-1 once TRBV2 TRBD2 CASRVSGSLYNEQFF TGTGCCAGCAGAGTAAGCGGGAGTCTTTACAATGAGCAGTTCTTC
TRBJ2-3 . TRBV19 . CASSILGTDTQYF TGTGCCAGTAGTATCTTGGGGACGGATACGCAGTATTTT
TRBJ2-1 . TRBV29-1 TRBD2 CSVEDKGTSGRPEYNEQFF TGCAGCGTTGAAGATAAAGGGACTAGCGGGAGGCCCGAATACAATGAGCAGTTCTTC
TRBJ2-5 . TRBV25-1 TRBD2 CASSVGLTEQYF TGTGCCAGCAGTGTGGGACTAACTGAGCAGTACTTC
TRBJ2-7 . TRBV28 . CASSLPPASVSGYEQYF TGTGCCAGCAGTTTGCCCCCGGCTAGCGTTTCAGGCTACGAGCAGTACTTC
TRBJ2-7 . TRBV18 . CASSPPRGGSSYEQYF TGTGCCAGCTCACCACCGCGCGGGGGCAGCTCCTACGAGCAGTACTTC
TRBJ2-1 . TRBV15 TRBD2 CATSSPSGTLNEQFF TGTGCCACCAGCAGTCCAAGCGGGACTCTCAATGAGCAGTTCTTC
TRBJ1-2 . TRBV27 TRBD1 CASSRGQGYGYTF TGTGCCAGCAGTAGAGGACAGGGCTATGGCTACACCTTC
TRBJ1-2 . TRBV10-3 TRBD1 CAISESSQGADYGYTF TGTGCCATCAGTGAATCCTCCCAGGGGGCGGACTATGGCTACACCTTC
TRBJ1-2 . TRBV11-2 TRBD1 CASSLERGPHYGYTF TGTGCCAGCAGCTTAGAAAGGGGGCCCCACTATGGCTACACCTTC
TRBJ2-5 once TRBV6-1 . CATGQGDPQETQYF TGTGCCACGGGGCAGGGCGACCCCCAAGAGACCCAGTACTTC
TRBJ2-6 . TRBV25-1 . CASSPVPGANVLTF TGTGCCAGCAGTCCCGTCCCCGGGGCCAACGTCCTGACTTTC
TRBJ2-7 . TRBV6-6 . CASSPSDGYEQYF TGTGCCAGCAGCCCTAGCGACGGGTACGAGCAGTACTTC
TRBJ2-7 . TRBV11-2 . CASSLGEYVSYEQYF TGTGCCAGCAGCTTAGGCGAGTACGTCTCCTACGAGCAGTACTTC
TRBJ2-7 . TRBV27 . CASSWSGHYEQYF TGTGCCAGCAGTTGGTCGGGGCACTACGAGCAGTACTTC
TRBJ2-1 few TRBV13 TRBD1 CASSLEGQGSDEQFF TGTGCCAGCAGCTTAGAGGGACAGGGGAGTGATGAGCAGTTCTTC
TRBJ1-4 . TRBV4-2 . CASSQRSAARNEKLFF TGTGCCAGCAGCCAAAGGAGCGCAGCACGAAATGAAAAACTGTTTTTT
TRBJ1-2 . TRBV7-9 . CASSPGWVNYGYTF TGTGCCAGCAGCCCCGGTTGGGTCAACTATGGCTACACCTTC
TRBJ2-1 . TRBV5-6 . CASSSPSRLEPEQFF TGTGCCAGCAGCTCCCCTAGTCGACTAGAGCCTGAGCAGTTCTTC
TRBJ2-1 . TRBV2 . CASSVDYSQNEQFF TGTGCCAGCAGTGTTGACTACTCGCAGAATGAGCAGTTCTTC
TRBJ2-1 . TRBV27 TRBD2 CASSLRAGSYNEQFF TGTGCCAGCAGTTTGCGAGCGGGATCGTACAATGAGCAGTTCTTC
TRBJ2-7 . TRBV29-1 . CSVEGEQAYEQYF TGCAGCGTTGAAGGCGAGCAAGCGTACGAGCAGTACTTC
TRBJ2-7 . TRBV13 . CASSLESVTPYEQYF TGTGCCAGCAGCTTGGAGTCGGTGACACCCTACGAGCAGTACTTC
TRBJ2-3 . TRBV29-1 . CSGWTDTQYF TGCAGCGGTTGGACAGATACGCAGTATTTT
TRBJ2-3 . TRBV10-3 TRBD2 CAISERDHTDTQYF TGTGCCATCAGCGAGCGGGACCACACAGATACGCAGTATTTT